A selection of T cell receptor beta chains follows, all from one sample in a study of T-cell memory formation after mild COVID-19. TCRdb passed the 5' RACE reads through MiXCR, listing each CDR3 protein once. This sample has tens of thousands of distinct CDR3 sequences, with 16% found just once. The specimen sequenced was PBMCs or a T cell subset sorted from them (not recorded which). The receptors here all came from an adult who had mild COVID-19 (a few samples of this study predate the infection). Cell type and time point are not known. Both conserved end residues are part of each CDR3. D genes are given only for firm matches. Size is stated for part of the rows, as once, few or many counts, or as a class when the clone is expanded.

TRBV20-1	TRBD1	many	TRBJ2-1	TGCAGTGCTAGAGATTATGGGACAGGAGGTAATGAGCAGTTCTTC	CSARDYGTGGNEQFF
TRBV7-9	NA	many	TRBJ2-7	TGTGCCAGCAGCTTAGAGCGAGGGACCGAGCAGTACTTC	CASSLERGTEQYF
TRBV12-3/TRBV12-4	NA	few	TRBJ2-7	TGTGCCAGCAGCTCCAGGGGTAGGGGGAGAGGATCCGAGCAGTACTTC	CASSSRGRGRGSEQYF
TRBV20-1	TRBD2	many	TRBJ2-5	TGCAGTGCGTACGAGCGGGAGGGCCCGTTAGAGACCCAGTACTTC	CSAYEREGPLETQYF
TRBV30	NA	few	TRBJ1-6	TGTGCCTGGAGTAGCCACGGGACGTCCGTGAATTCACCCCTCCACTTT	CAWSSHGTSVNSPLHF
TRBV7-9	NA	NA	TRBJ1-2	TGTGCCAGCAGCCCCAGCGGACTCTATGGCTACACCTTC	CASSPSGLYGYTF
TRBV6-5	NA	many	TRBJ2-7	TGTGCCAGCAGTTACTCGATTTGGCAGTCCTACGAGCAGTACTTC	CASSYSIWQSYEQYF
TRBV5-6	TRBD1	NA	TRBJ2-7	TGTGCCAGCAGCGGGAGACAGGGAACCTACGAGCAGTACTTC	CASSGRQGTYEQYF
TRBV11-2	TRBD1	NA	TRBJ2-1	TGTGCCAGCAGCTTCCCCCCCGGGACAGGGGGCTACAATGAGCAGTTCTTC	CASSFPPGTGGYNEQFF
TRBV4-1	NA	many	TRBJ2-5	TGCGCCAGCAGCCAAGTGGGCACAGGAGAGACCCAGTACTTC	CASSQVGTGETQYF
TRBV5-1	TRBD2	few	TRBJ2-2	TGCGCCAGCAGCTTGGCCCCGTGGAGCGGGGCCAAGAACACCGGGGAGCTGTTTTTT	CASSLAPWSGAKNTGELFF
TRBV20-1	TRBD1	many	TRBJ1-1	TGCAGTGCTAGCGAACAGGGGGATAACACTGAAGCTTTCTTT	CSASEQGDNTEAFF
TRBV7-8	NA	many	TRBJ2-2	TGTGCCAGCAGCTTACGACAGGGAGGAGGCACCGGGGAGCTGTTTTTT	CASSLRQGGGTGELFF
TRBV6-2/TRBV6-3	TRBD2	NA	TRBJ2-1	TGTGCCAGCAGCCTTCAGGGACTAGCGGGAGGAGGTTGGCAGTTCTTC	CASSLQGLAGGGWQFF
TRBV19	NA	NA	TRBJ2-1	TGTGCCAGTAGTATTGCCGGGACCCTCTCCTACAATGAGCAGTTCTTC	CASSIAGTLSYNEQFF
TRBV7-9	NA	many	TRBJ2-4	TGTGCCAGCAGCTTAGGGATGGGACTAGCCAAAAACATTCAGTACTTC	CASSLGMGLAKNIQYF
TRBV12-3/TRBV12-4	TRBD1	many	TRBJ2-7	TGTGCCAGCAGGTCCACAGGGGTTGGCTCCTACGAGCAGTACTTC	CASRSTGVGSYEQYF
TRBV5-6	TRBD1	NA	TRBJ2-7	TGTGCCAGCAGCTTCGGACAGGACTCCTACGAGCAGTACTTC	CASSFGQDSYEQYF
TRBV12-3/TRBV12-4	NA	few	TRBJ1-1	TGTGCCAGCAGTTCTACAGGGTGGGGCACTGAAGCTTTCTTT	CASSSTGWGTEAFF
TRBV9	TRBD1	NA	TRBJ1-2	TGTGCCAGCAGCGTAGACTCGGACAGGGTCTATGGCTACACCTTC	CASSVDSDRVYGYTF
TRBV10-3	TRBD2	NA	TRBJ2-5	TGTGCCACCGTAGGTGGGGTAGCGGGAACCGGAGAGACCCAGTACTTC	CATVGGVAGTGETQYF
TRBV27	NA	NA	TRBJ1-2	TGTGCCAGCAGTTTGCGGCAGGCTGTTTATGGCTACACCTTC	CASSLRQAVYGYTF
TRBV5-1	NA	many	TRBJ2-7	TGCGCCAGCAGCAACCCGGAGGACGGGAAATACGAGCAGTACTTC	CASSNPEDGKYEQYF
TRBV12-3/TRBV12-4	TRBD2	many	TRBJ2-2	TGTGCCAGCAGTTTCCTCACGGGACTAGCGGGAGGACCCATGGGGGCCGGGGAGCTGTTTTTT	CASSFLTGLAGGPMGAGELFF
TRBV5-1	NA	many	TRBJ1-2	TGCGCCAGCAGCTTGGCCGCGGGGCAGGGCAGTGGCTACACCTTC	CASSLAAGQGSGYTF
TRBV4-2	TRBD2	many	TRBJ2-3	TGTGCCAGCGGGGACCGCTTAGCGGGGGGGCATGATACGCAGTATTTT	CASGDRLAGGHDTQYF